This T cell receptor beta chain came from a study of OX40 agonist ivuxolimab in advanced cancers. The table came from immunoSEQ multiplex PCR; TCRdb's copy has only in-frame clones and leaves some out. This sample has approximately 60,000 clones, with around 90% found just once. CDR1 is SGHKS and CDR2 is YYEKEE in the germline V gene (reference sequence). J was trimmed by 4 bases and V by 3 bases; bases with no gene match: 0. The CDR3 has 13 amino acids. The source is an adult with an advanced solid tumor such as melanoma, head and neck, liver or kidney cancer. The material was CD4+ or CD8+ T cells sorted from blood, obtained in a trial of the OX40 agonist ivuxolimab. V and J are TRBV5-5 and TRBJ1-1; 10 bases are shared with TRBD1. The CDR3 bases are TGTGCCAGCAGCTGGGACAGGGGCACTGAAGCTTTCTTT. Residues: CASSWDRGTEAFF.